This TCR beta chain was sequenced during a study of T-cell memory formation after mild COVID-19. TCRdb reanalysed the 5' RACE reads using MiXCR and keeps one entry per CDR3 protein. The sample has 350,000 or so distinct CDR3 sequences, roughly 19% seen once. The TCR originated in a young man who had mild COVID-19 (a few samples of this study predate the infection). Cell type and time point are not known. Sequenced sample: PBMCs or a T cell subset sorted from them (not recorded which).

CDR3 bases: TGTGCCAGCAGCCGCTACCGGGGCGATCAGCCCCAGCATTTT. It encodes CASSRYRGDQPQHF. V usage is TRBV28 and J usage is TRBJ1-5; perhaps TRBD1 as D (5 bases). The V end lost 6 bases, the J end lost 5 bases, and 14 bases lay between the germline ends. This CDR3 has 14 amino acids. Germline loops: CDR1 MDHEN, CDR2 SYDVKM.